There are many counts of the clone carrying this TCR beta chain. Its antigen is unknown. The lymph nodes were axillary draining lymph nodes from breast cancer patients. MiXCR, run by TCRdb on the multiplex PCR reads, gives a single entry per CDR3 protein. This sample has about 270,000 distinct CDR3 sequences, with roughly 31% found just once. This sample was included in a study of breast tumors, draining lymph nodes, adjacent tissues. The study's findings and limits: That most tumor T cells come from lymph nodes remained unproven.

Germline V lookup: CDR1 SNHLY, CDR2 FYNNEI. CDR3 length: 14 residues. The V segment lost 6 bases and the J segment 7 bases; nucleotides outside the gene matches: 10. Sequenced: axillary lymph node tissue. The clonotype comes from a female donor with breast cancer. Some clones in this sample may be carry-over from other donors' samples. The chain carries TRBV2 and TRBJ2-3, with TRBD2 identical over 7 bases. CDR3 DNA sequence: TGTGCCAGCAGCCCCGGGGGGAGCCCAAATACGCAGTATTTT. Translated: CASSPGGSPNTQYF.